The sequence of this TCR beta chain was determined in a study of blood T cell repertoires in COVID-19. Study-wide background: Whether acute or convalescent, the COVID-19 samples came from the United States, Italy and Spain. T cells, B-cell-depleted T cells, or PBMCs provided the cDNA or gDNA that served as material.

Patients in Seattle were enrolled during active infection, then followed longitudinally. Trimming removed 0 bases from V and 4 bases from J, with 7 bases in between. CDR3 length equals 14 residues. Per the germline V gene, CDR1 is LGHNA and CDR2 is YSLEER. Assay used: immunoSEQ multiplex PCR; TCRdb lists only in-frame clones, some missing. Found here are around 190,000 clones, roughly four fifths of them singletons; the top ten hold 7.6%. The sequenced sample was peripheral blood. The rearrangement joins TRBV4-3 to TRBJ2-1; the D gene is possibly TRBD2 (6 bases). This clonotype was sampled from a woman in her 70s with COVID-19, enrolled during active disease. The CDR3 protein is CASSQDRGYNEQFF. DNA for the CDR3: TGCGCCAGCAGCCAAGACCGGGGGTACAATGAGCAGTTCTTC.